Below, 20 T cell receptor beta chains from the same sample are listed, as sequenced in a study of blood T cell repertoires in COVID-19. Only in-frame clones appear in the TCRdb table, and some are missing; sequencing was by immunoSEQ multiplex PCR. The data contain more than 85,000 clones, 86% of them singletons. Sample: PBMCs or T cells enriched from blood (not recorded which). The receptor source for this set is a woman aged 45-59 years who had recovered from COVID-19.

The chain has TRBV6-1 and TRBJ1-4; TRBD1 aligns across 10 bases. The CDR3 is 13 residues long. V was clipped by 3 bases and J by 11 bases; unmatched bases: 3. CDR1 is MNHNS and CDR2 is SASEGT in the germline V gene. This CDR3 is CASSEGQGLKLFF. The DNA of the CDR3 is TGTGCCAGCAGTGAGGGACAGGGGCTTAAACTGTTTTTT.

J is TRBJ2-1 and V is TRBV9; 8 positions agree with TRBD2. Germline V lookup: CDR1 SGDLS, CDR2 YYNGEE. The V gene end was trimmed by 3 bases and the J gene end by 4 bases; junction bases not matched to a gene: 6. The CDR3 loop spans 15 amino acids. CDR3 sequence: CASSARGGSYNEQFF. DNA of the CDR3: TGTGCCAGCAGCGCCCGGGGGGGTAGTTACAATGAGCAGTTCTTC.

V is TRBV19 and J is TRBJ1-5; 7 nucleotides align to TRBD1. Germline CDR1 LNHDA, CDR2 SQIVND (reference sequence). V trimming: 2 bases; J trimming: 3 bases; junction bases outside the gene matches: 4. The CDR3 is 15 residues long. The chain's CDR3 is CASSIPTGSNQPQHF. As DNA, the CDR3 is TGTGCCAGTAGTATACCGACAGGGTCCAATCAGCCCCAGCATTTT. Complete variable domain (other parts from reference TRBV19 and TRBJ1-5): DGGITQSPKYLFRKEGQNVTLSCEQNLNHDAMYWYRQDPGQGLRLIYYSQIVNDFQKGDIAEGYSVSREKKESFPLTVTSAQKNPTAFYLCASSIPTGSNQPQHFGDGTRLSIL.

V is TRBV6-6 and J is TRBJ2-3; 14 bases fit TRBD2. Trimming cost V 6 bases and J 2 bases; bases outside gene matches: 16. Germline CDR1 MNHNY, CDR2 SVGAGI (reference sequence). The CDR3 has 20 residues. This CDR3 reads CASSPRARGLAGVNTDTQYF. CDR3 nucleotides: TGTGCCAGCAGCCCCCGCGCACGGGGACTAGCGGGGGTAAACACAGATACGCAGTATTTT.

This chain joins TRBV27 and TRBJ1-5; the D is unclear. V lost 2 bases to trimming and J lost 1 base, with 6 bases between them. CDR1 is MNHEY, CDR2 SMNVEV, per germline (reference sequence). The length of the CDR3 is 14 residues. This chain's CDR3 is CASSLVGSNQPQHF. CDR3 DNA: TGTGCCAGCAGTTTAGTGGGCAGCAATCAGCCCCAGCATTTT.

The V and J genes are TRBV27 and TRBJ1-5; D unresolved. This CDR3 region has 13 residues. The germline CDR1 and CDR2 sequences are MNHEY and SMNVEV (reference sequence). The V end lost 5 bases, the J end lost 1 base, and 6 bases lay between the germline ends. CDR3 in amino acids: CASSPFSNQPQHF. The CDR3 DNA is TGTGCCAGCAGTCCCTTCAGCAATCAGCCCCAGCATTTT.

The rearrangement uses TRBV5-4 and TRBJ2-1; the match to TRBD2 covers 7 bases. The V gene's germline CDR1 is SGHNT and CDR2 YYREEE (reference sequence). The CDR3 length is 15 residues. V lost 4 bases and J lost 8; bases outside the gene matches: 12. The CDR3 DNA is TGTGCCAGCAGCCCGTCACTACGAAGCGGGGATGAGCAGTTCTTC. This translates into CASSPSLRSGDEQFF.

This chain uses TRBV27 with TRBJ1-1; tentative D call: TRBD1 (6 bases). Trimming shortened V by 6 bases and J by 5 bases, and 10 bases separated the two germline ends. Germline values: CDR1 MNHEY, CDR2 SMNVEV (reference sequence). This CDR3 is 12 amino acids long. CDR3 in amino acids: CASRQGRTEAFF. DNA of the CDR3: TGTGCCAGCAGACAGGGAAGAACTGAAGCTTTCTTT.

The chain links TRBV27 to TRBJ2-3, with 13 bases fitting TRBD2. Germline-derived CDR1 and CDR2 are MNHEY and SMNVEV (reference sequence). The CDR3 covers 18 residues. J gave up 1 base and V 2 bases, and 6 bases lay outside the gene matches. The CDR3 sequence: CASSLASGLAGGTDTQYF. Here the CDR3 DNA reads TGTGCCAGCAGTTTAGCATCCGGACTAGCGGGGGGCACAGATACGCAGTATTTT.

The chain employs TRBV18 and TRBJ1-2; no clear D. Germline lookup yields CDR1 KGHSH and CDR2 LQKENI. The V end was cut by 0 bases, the J end by 14 bases, with 16 bases between. The CDR3 consists of 13 residues. The CDR3 sequence is CASSPPITPPRTF. DNA of the CDR3: TGTGCCAGCTCACCACCGATTACTCCCCCCCGAACCTTC.

This chain joins TRBV5-1 and TRBJ2-3, with D possibly TRBD2 on 7 matching bases. CDR3 length equals 15 residues. Trimming took 3 bases from V and 6 from J, leaving 17 bases between them. Germline V gene data show CDR1 as SGHRS and CDR2 as YFSETQ. The CDR3 sequence: CASSWGRGAGDTQYF. CDR3 DNA sequence: TGCGCCAGCAGCTGGGGCCGGGGGGCTGGTGATACGCAGTATTTT.

The J gene is TRBJ1-1, the V gene TRBV3-1 (or the pseudogene TRBV3-2); D is possibly TRBD1 (5 bases). Trimming removed 3 bases at V and 7 bases at J, with 18 bases between. In germline, CDR1 is LGHDT, CDR2 YNNKEL (reference sequence). The length of the CDR3 is 15 residues. The CDR3 DNA reads TGTGCCAGCAGCCATCCATCTTTCCGGGGGAATGAAGCTTTCTTT. It specifies CASSHPSFRGNEAFF.

The chain carries TRBV28 and TRBJ2-3, with D perhaps matching TRBD1 (6 bases). V was cut by 6 bases and J by 7 bases, with 14 bases left in between. The germline V gene has CDR1 MDHEN and CDR2 SYDVKM. CDR3 length equals 13 residues. CDR3 in amino acids: CASRQGSGYTQYF. In DNA form, the CDR3 reads TGTGCCAGCAGACAGGGATCCGGGTATACGCAGTATTTT.

The chain links TRBV28 to TRBJ1-1; D unclear. Trimming took off 2 bases at V and 4 bases at J, with 5 bases between the two ends. CDR3 length: 12 residues. The germline CDR1 and CDR2 sequences are MDHEN and SYDVKM. In DNA form, the CDR3 reads TGTGCCAGCAGTTTAGAGCTCACTGAAGCTTTCTTT. This translates into CASSLELTEAFF.

The V and J genes are TRBV9 and TRBJ2-1; TRBD1 matches at 7 bases. V lost 3 bases to trimming and J lost 1 base; unmatched junction nucleotides: 7. This CDR3 has 16 amino acids. CDR1 is SGDLS, CDR2 YYNGEE, per germline. DNA of the CDR3: TGTGCCAGCAGCGCCACCGGGACAGTATCCTACAATGAGCAGTTCTTC. This encodes CASSATGTVSYNEQFF.

The chain carries TRBV29-1 and TRBJ2-5, with D tentatively TRBD2 (5 bases). The CDR3 runs to 16 residues. Trimming pared 2 bases from V and 1 base from J, leaving 17 bases between. CDR1 is SQVTM and CDR2 is ANQGSEA in the germline V gene. The CDR3 protein is CSVESLGLASQETQYF. In nucleotides, the CDR3 is TGCAGCGTTGAATCCCTAGGGCTAGCAAGCCAAGAGACCCAGTACTTC.

This chain connects TRBV7-3 to TRBJ2-7; perhaps TRBD2 as D (5 bases). This CDR3 region has 15 residues. Germline V gives CDR1 SGHTA, CDR2 FQGTGA. V lost 5 bases and J lost 6, with 20 bases in between. The CDR3 here is CASSPHLGSEGEQYF. The CDR3 coding sequence is TGTGCCAGCAGCCCCCATTTGGGGTCCGAGGGCGAGCAGTACTTC. Full variable domain (remainder filled in from reference TRBV7-3 and TRBJ2-7): GAGVSQTPSNKVTEKGKYVELRCDPISGHTALYWYRQSLGQGPEFLIYFQGTGAADDSGLPNDRFFAVRPEGSVSTLKIQRTERGDSAVYLCASSPHLGSEGEQYFGPGTRLTVT.

The gene calls are TRBV28 and TRBJ1-5; D is ambiguous. Per the germline V gene, CDR1 is MDHEN and CDR2 is SYDVKM. This CDR3 is built from 16 residues. Trimming shortened V by 2 bases and J by 4 bases, and 15 bases separated the two germline ends. In DNA, the CDR3 is TGTGCCAGCAGTTTAGGTAACAGCCAAGTTAATCAGCCCCAGCATTTT. Protein product: CASSLGNSQVNQPQHF.

The rearrangement joins TRBV7-6 to TRBJ2-7; the match to TRBD2 covers 8 bases. Germline V gene data show CDR1 as SGHVS and CDR2 as FNYEAQ. Trimming at V came to 5 bases and at J to 6 bases, leaving 9 bases not matched to a gene. This CDR3 contains 14 residues. The CDR3 nucleotides read TGTGCCAGCAGCCCATTAGGACTAGCCACCGAGCAGTACTTC. Translating it yields CASSPLGLATEQYF.

The rearrangement links TRBV27 to TRBJ2-1; D uncertain. V lost 5 bases and J 1 base, leaving 12 bases between the germline ends. Per germline, CDR1 MNHEY and CDR2 SMNVEV (reference sequence). This CDR3 has 15 residues. The DNA for the CDR3 is TGTGCCAGCAGTCTTTACCCGGTTTCCTACAATGAGCAGTTCTTC. It translates to CASSLYPVSYNEQFF.